This is a list of T cell receptor beta chains from one sample in a study of T cell responses to AZD1222 COVID-19 vaccine. Sequenced by immunoSEQ multiplex PCR; TCRdb stores in-frame clones only, minus some. The sample has some 87,000 clones; under 95% are singletons. Sequenced material: peripheral blood, taken on day 0 of MenACWY control vaccination. These receptors originate from an adult in good health. CDR3s include the opening cysteine and the closing phenylalanine or tryptophan.

V: TRBV28; J: TRBJ2-7; length: 17; CDR3: CASSLGPGTSLAYEQYF
V: TRBV19; J: TRBJ1-2; length: 16; CDR3: CASSNRQGSTNYGYTF
V: TRBV2; J: TRBJ1-6; length: 13; CDR3: CASSWELNSPLHF
V: TRBV29-1; J: TRBJ1-4; length: 13; CDR3: CSASTGGVQKLFF
V: TRBV15; J: TRBJ1-5; length: 16; CDR3: CATSEPGQGAGQPQHF
V: TRBV25-1; J: TRBJ2-2; length: 15; CDR3: CASHPPGTNTGELFF
V: TRBV25-1; J: TRBJ1-1; length: 13; CDR3: CASSQDRNTEAFF
V: TRBV27; J: TRBJ2-7; length: 11; CDR3: CASSSNYEQYF
V: TRBV18; J: TRBJ1-5; length: 14; CDR3: CASSRTDSNQPQHF
V: TRBV13; J: TRBJ2-7; length: 12; CDR3: CASSLGQGPKYF
V: TRBV2; J: TRBJ2-7; length: 12; CDR3: CASSTDSYEQYF
V: TRBV19; J: TRBJ1-5; length: 15; CDR3: CASSMRLLEWQPQHF
V: TRBV11-3; J: TRBJ1-1; length: 14; CDR3: CASSAGQWNTEAFF
V: TRBV7-9; J: TRBJ2-1; length: 13; CDR3: CASSLTPNNEQFF
V: TRBV27; J: TRBJ2-2; length: 14; CDR3: CASNKGRNTGELFF
V: TRBV19; J: TRBJ1-2; length: 14; CDR3: CASSIRGNHYGYTF
V: TRBV25-1; J: TRBJ2-7; length: 15; CDR3: CASSDTGRSTYEQYF
V: TRBV15; J: TRBJ2-3; length: 19; CDR3: CATSRDLLAISGRVNTQYF
V: TRBV27; J: TRBJ1-2; length: 14; CDR3: CASSSIREGYGYTF
V: TRBV5-6; J: TRBJ1-1; length: 15; CDR3: CASSDAGGPNTEAFF
V: TRBV6-5; J: TRBJ2-5; length: 12; CDR3: CAGDRVGETQYF
V: TRBV28; J: TRBJ2-7; length: 15; CDR3: CASSLDDRGSYEQYF
V: TRBV27; J: TRBJ2-7; length: 14; CDR3: CASRRLAERYEQYF
V: TRBV27; J: TRBJ1-1; length: 15; CDR3: CASSSGQGGGTEAFF
V: TRBV18; J: TRBJ1-3; length: 12; CDR3: CASSPPSGDINF
V: TRBV12-3/TRBV12-4; J: TRBJ2-1; length: 12; CDR3: CASSFSDNEQFF
V: TRBV27; J: TRBJ2-3; length: 16; CDR3: CASRLRWDRDADTQYF
V: TRBV18; J: TRBJ1-2; length: 13; CDR3: CASSPSGSFGYTF
V: TRBV5-1; J: TRBJ1-1; length: 13; CDR3: CASSVDRATEAFF
V: TRBV5-1; J: TRBJ2-3; length: 15; CDR3: CASSPARSGTDTQYF
V: TRBV5-8; J: TRBJ2-4; length: 15; CDR3: CASSQGTAAKNIQYF
V: TRBV29-1; J: TRBJ2-1; length: 13; CDR3: CSRTSGSNNEQFF
V: TRBV28; J: TRBJ2-7; length: 15; CDR3: CASRADRPRGYEQYF
V: TRBV18; J: TRBJ1-3; length: 14; CDR3: CASSHGTLGDTIYF
V: TRBV6-5; J: TRBJ2-7; length: 13; CDR3: CASSIRESYEQYF
V: TRBV10-3; J: TRBJ1-6; length: 13; CDR3: CAISERLNTPLHF
V: TRBV2; J: TRBJ2-3; length: 15; CDR3: CASRVGHRGTDTQYF
V: TRBV2; J: TRBJ1-1; length: 11; CDR3: CASRANTEAFF
V: TRBV20-1; J: TRBJ1-3; length: 11; CDR3: CSARERNTIYF
V: TRBV20-1; J: TRBJ2-7; length: 11; CDR3: CSASDPYEQYF
V: TRBV7-2; J: TRBJ2-3; length: 14; CDR3: CASSFFREGDTQYF
V: TRBV10-3; J: TRBJ2-4; length: 13; CDR3: CATRDGDTDIQYF